Below are 23 T cell receptor beta chains sequenced from a single sample in a study of blood T cell repertoires in COVID-19. TCRdb's table, derived via immunoSEQ multiplex PCR, lists solely in-frame clones and lacks some. This sample yields under 100,000 clones, of which more than 85% are seen a single time; about 5.1% belongs to the top ten. The sequenced material came from peripheral blood. The receptors originated from a man aged 40-49 years with acute or convalescent COVID-19.

The chain recombines TRBV29-1 with TRBJ1-1, with D perhaps matching TRBD1 (6 bases). Deletions cut 4 bases from V and 4 bases from J, with 10 bases between. CDR1 SQVTM and CDR2 ANQGSEA come from the germline V gene. The CDR3 has 12 residues. For the CDR3, the DNA is TGCAGCGTTGTCGGGGGGCTCACTGAAGCTTTCTTT. It specifies CSVVGGLTEAFF.

This chain connects TRBV11-2 to TRBJ2-5, with TRBD2 as a possible D gene (5 bases). Germline values: CDR1 SGHAT, CDR2 FQNNGV. The CDR3 runs to 17 residues. V was clipped by 4 bases and J by 4 bases, with 22 bases between them. This CDR3 reads CASSSLATSMIGETQYF. The CDR3 DNA follows: TGTGCCAGCAGCTCCCTAGCCACTAGTATGATTGGAGAGACCCAGTACTTC. Full variable domain (rest looked up from reference TRBV11-2 and TRBJ2-5): EAGVAQSPRYKIIEKRQSVAFWCNPISGHATLYWYQQILGQGPKLLIQFQNNGVVDDSQLPKDRFSAERLKGVDSTLKIQPAKLEDSAVYLCASSSLATSMIGETQYFGPGTRLLVL.

The chain combines TRBV29-1 with TRBJ2-3; 9 bases map to TRBD1. V shed 3 bases and J 10 bases; nucleotides not matched to a gene: 5. From germline, CDR1 is SQVTM and CDR2 ANQGSEA. The CDR3 has 12 residues. CDR3 DNA sequence: TGCAGCGTTGACCCAACAGGGGGCGCGCAGTATTTT. It codes for CSVDPTGGAQYF.

The chain has TRBV6-5 and TRBJ2-7; 10 bases are a match to TRBD1. The CDR3 has 14 amino acids. Looked up from germline, CDR1 is MNHEY and CDR2 is SVGAGI. V shed 7 bases, J shed 2 bases, and the junction held 5 bases outside the gene matches. CDR3: CASTLDRGTYEQYF. For the CDR3, the DNA is TGTGCCAGCACCTTGGACAGGGGGACCTACGAGCAGTACTTC.

The chain employs TRBV6-1 and TRBJ1-5; the D is unclear. Germline CDR1 reads MNHNS; CDR2 reads SASEGT. The germline V and J ends were trimmed by 2 bases and 6 bases, with 11 bases remaining between them. The CDR3 length is 14 residues. The CDR3 nucleotides read TGTGCCAGCAGTGAAAGCGTGGTTCTTCAGCCCCAGCATTTT. Translated, it gives CASSESVVLQPQHF.

V and J are TRBV10-3 and TRBJ2-1; TRBD2 agrees at 10 bases. This CDR3 is built from 19 residues. The V segment lost 8 bases and the J segment 8 bases; nucleotides outside the gene matches: 24. Germline CDR1 is ENHRY and CDR2 is SYGVKD. CDR3 sequence: CAIGGPASGRARAGDEQFF. CDR3 bases: TGTGCCATCGGAGGGCCGGCTAGCGGGAGAGCGAGGGCGGGCGATGAGCAGTTCTTC.

The chain has TRBV14 and TRBJ2-2; D is unclear. Germline V CDR1 and CDR2: SGHDN, FVKESK. V was clipped by 0 bases and J by 0 bases, with 8 bases between them. There are 16 residues in the CDR3. DNA for the CDR3: TGTGCCAGCAGCCAAGATTGGCCCGCGAACACCGGGGAGCTGTTTTTT. This sequence encodes CASSQDWPANTGELFF.

J is TRBJ2-1 and V is TRBV29-1, with TRBD2 matching over 11 bases. CDR1 SQVTM and CDR2 ANQGSEA come from the germline V gene. V lost 6 bases to trimming and J lost 11 bases; unmatched junction nucleotides: 9. CDR3 size: 13 residues. Here the CDR3 reads CSVTTSGDSQQFF. The CDR3 coding sequence is TGCAGCGTCACGACTAGCGGGGATTCCCAGCAGTTCTTC.

V usage is TRBV11-2 and J usage is TRBJ1-1; D not certain. This CDR3 contains 11 residues. Germline V gene sequence: CDR1 SGHAT, CDR2 FQNNGV. Trimming left V 5 bases short and J 11 bases short, with 12 bases between. The CDR3 coding sequence is TGTGCCAGCAGCCTGGTGGCGGGCGCTTTCTTT. Its protein is CASSLVAGAFF.

This clone was found a few times. The genes are TRBV6-5 and TRBJ1-5; D is ambiguous. Trimming pared 0 bases from V and 3 bases from J, leaving 9 bases between. Germline CDR1 reads MNHEY; CDR2 reads SVGAGI. The CDR3 is made up of 15 amino acids. This CDR3 is CASSYSWEANQPQHF. For the CDR3, the DNA is TGTGCCAGCAGTTACTCGTGGGAGGCCAATCAGCCCCAGCATTTT.

The chain uses TRBV7-6 and TRBJ1-5; TRBD1 matches 9 bases. The CDR3 sequence is 15 residues long. V dropped 5 bases and J dropped 6; count of bases not matched to a gene: 8. The germline gives CDR1 SGHVS, CDR2 FNYEAQ. The CDR3 reads CASSEGGQGGQPQHF. The CDR3 DNA reads TGTGCCAGCAGCGAAGGGGGACAGGGAGGTCAGCCCCAGCATTTT.

This clone appeared once. The chain links TRBV6-5 to TRBJ2-4; D gene unclear. Between the trimmed V and J ends, which lost 0 bases and 2 bases, there was a span of 8 bases. The CDR3 totals 15 residues. Germline V gives CDR1 MNHEY, CDR2 SVGAGI. The CDR3 region is CASSYSSQPKNIQYF. The CDR3 region has the DNA TGTGCCAGCAGTTACTCATCACAGCCCAAAAACATTCAGTACTTC.

The rearrangement joins TRBV13 to TRBJ2-5, with D perhaps TRBD1 (6 bases). The germline V gene encodes CDR1 PRHDT and CDR2 FYEKMQ (reference sequence). With 3 bases removed from V and 3 bases from J, the gap between germline ends came to 11 bases. This CDR3 is 14 amino acids long. CDR3 loop: CASSFRGGEETQYF. The DNA for the CDR3 is TGTGCCAGCAGCTTCAGGGGTGGAGAAGAGACCCAGTACTTC.

The gene calls are TRBV4-3 and TRBJ1-6; D is uncertain. Germline V gene data show CDR1 as LGHNA and CDR2 as YSLEER. Trimming pared 4 bases from V and 14 bases from J, leaving 15 bases between. The CDR3 has 13 amino acids. The CDR3 region is CASSPHKRGSLHF. CDR3 in DNA: TGCGCCAGCAGCCCCCACAAACGGGGTTCCCTCCACTTT.

The chain is built from TRBV6-4 and TRBJ1-2; the D gene is possibly TRBD1 (5 bases). V lost 5 bases and J lost 0, with 7 bases in between. This CDR3 comprises 13 residues. CDR1 is MRHNA, CDR2 SNTAGT, per germline. The DNA of the CDR3 is TGTGCCAGCAGTAAAGGGGCTAACTATGGCTACACCTTC. It encodes CASSKGANYGYTF.

This chain joins TRBV27 and TRBJ2-5; maybe TRBD1 (5 bases). Germline V lookup: CDR1 MNHEY, CDR2 SMNVEV (reference sequence). V was trimmed by 0 bases and J by 1 base, leaving 6 bases between them. The CDR3 totals 14 residues. CDR3 in DNA: TGTGCCAGCAGTTTATCGACAGCCCAAGAGACCCAGTACTTC. It yields the protein CASSLSTAQETQYF.

The J gene is TRBJ2-1, the V gene TRBV2; D is perhaps TRBD2 (6 bases). Germline V gene data show CDR1 as SNHLY and CDR2 as FYNNEI. Trimming removed 7 bases at V and 5 bases at J, with 12 bases between. The CDR3 contains 13 residues. The CDR3 nucleotides read TGTGCCAGCAAGCGTAGCGGAAACAATGAGCAGTTCTTC. It specifies CASKRSGNNEQFF. The full variable domain, in which reference TRBV2 and TRBJ2-1 provide the parts outside the CDR3, is EPEVTQTPSHQVTQMGQEVILRCVPISNHLYFYWYRQILGQKVEFLVSFYNNEISEKSEIFDDQFSVERPDGSNFTLKIRSTKLEDSAMYFCASKRSGNNEQFFGPGTRLTVL.

The V and J genes are TRBV7-2 and TRBJ1-5, with TRBD1 identical over 8 bases. V shed 1 base and J 7 bases; nucleotides not matched to a gene: 9. CDR1 is SGHTA and CDR2 is FQGNSA in the germline V gene. The CDR3 sequence is 16 residues long. CDR3 sequence: CASSLVGQGNGQPQHF. The CDR3 bases are TGTGCCAGCAGCTTAGTAGGACAGGGTAATGGGCAGCCCCAGCATTTT.

The chain carries TRBV7-9 and TRBJ2-2; the D is unclear. Germline-derived CDR1 and CDR2 are SEHNR and FQNEAQ (reference sequence). The V gene lost 5 bases and the J gene lost 6 bases, with 19 bases spanning the gap. CDR3 length: 16 amino acids. DNA of the CDR3: TGTGCCAGCAGCCTATTCAAGTCCCTCCTCCCCGGGGAGCTGTTTTTT. It translates to CASSLFKSLLPGELFF.

The chain employs TRBV10-1 and TRBJ2-1; 10 bases are a match to TRBD2. V lost 0 bases to trimming and J lost 10 bases; unmatched junction nucleotides: 0. The CDR3 contains 13 residues. CDR1 is WNHNN and CDR2 is SYGVQD in the germline V gene (reference sequence). The CDR3 region is CASSESAGGEQFF. The CDR3 DNA is TGCGCCAGCAGTGAGTCAGCGGGGGGGGAGCAGTTCTTC.

This chain links TRBV9 with TRBJ1-2; possible D gene TRBD1, 6 bases. CDR1 and CDR2 from the germline V gene are SGDLS and YYNGEE. V lost 0 bases, J lost 0 bases, and 6 bases lay in between. CDR3 length: 14 amino acids. CDR3 DNA: TGTGCCAGCAGCGTAGGGACAGCTAACTATGGCTACACCTTC. Amino acid sequence: CASSVGTANYGYTF.

This chain connects TRBV27 to TRBJ1-4; 7 bases are shared with TRBD1. Looked up from germline, CDR1 is MNHEY and CDR2 is SMNVEV (reference sequence). Trimming at V came to 8 bases and at J to 3 bases, leaving 15 bases not matched to a gene. The CDR3 is 17 amino acids. The CDR3 loop is CASGLMRGPRANEKLFF. DNA for the CDR3: TGTGCCAGCGGACTGATGAGGGGGCCAAGGGCTAATGAAAAACTGTTTTTT.

The chain links TRBV7-9 to TRBJ2-1, with 11 bases that match TRBD2. Germline V lookup: CDR1 SEHNR, CDR2 FQNEAQ (reference sequence). This CDR3 contains 18 residues. V lost 5 bases and J lost 4; bases outside the gene matches: 13. The CDR3 is CASSAERTSGPRYNEQFF. CDR3 DNA sequence: TGTGCCAGCAGCGCTGAAAGGACTAGCGGGCCTAGATACAATGAGCAGTTCTTC.